The source of this T cell receptor (beta chain) is a study of T cell changes during pregnancy in multiple sclerosis (dated by TCRdb to the late 2010s). Turning to the overall study: In women with multiple sclerosis, the researchers looked at how the T cell repertoire shifted as pregnancy progressed.

For this chain, trimming is 2 bases at the V end and 8 bases at the J end, and the number of junction bases without a gene match is 7. CDR1 SGDLS and CDR2 YYNGEE were looked up in the germline V gene. The CDR3, from cysteine to phenylalanine, totals 16 residues. The kept DNA is CDR3 alone, 48 bases in frame from the first base. Library preparation was by the immunoSEQ multiplex PCR assay. This immuneACCESS table, as held by TCRdb, lists in-frame sequences with V and J called but not all clones. Of the missing ones, under half trace to an unresolved V gene in checked studies; the others have no known cause. The sample has about 79,000 clones on record, just over 90% of them singletons. The ten largest clones take up around 0.5% of the sample. This clone was seen a handful of times. Its antigen has not been determined. The input lacks base qualities; no much larger clone sits a single base away.

The V gene is TRBV9 and the J gene is TRBJ2-3, and TRBD2 aligns with 14 junction nucleotides. This clonotype was sampled from a female donor with multiple sclerosis, enrolled in a pregnancy study. This sample comprised CD4+ T cells from peripheral blood mononuclear cells, obtained in the second trimester of pregnancy. At the DNA level, the sequence is TGTGCCAGCAGCGTGACTAGCGGGGGGGCCTATCCTACGCAGTATTTT. Translated, it reads CASSVTSGGAYPTQYF.